This T cell receptor (beta chain) was observed in a study of blood T cell repertoires in COVID-19. Some clones are missing from TCRdb's copy, which holds only in-frame ones; the method was immunoSEQ multiplex PCR. The data contain almost 350,000 clones, around nine tenths of them seen just once; the ten biggest clones take up under 5%. This CDR3 is 13 amino acids long. Trimming shortened V by 3 bases and J by 1 base, and 9 bases separated the two germline ends. CDR1 DFQATT and CDR2 SNEGSKA come from the germline V gene (reference sequence). The sequenced material came from peripheral blood. The chain links TRBV20-1 to TRBJ1-1, with a weak D call TRBD1 (5 bases). The source is a woman between 55 and 75 years old with COVID-19, enrolled during active disease. The CDR3, as DNA: TGCAGTGCTAGTCAGGGTACGAACACTGAAGCTTTCTTT. Residues: CSASQGTNTEAFF.